One sample yielded the 28 T cell receptor beta chains listed below, sequenced in a study of T cell responses to AZD1222 COVID-19 vaccine. Using immunoSEQ multiplex PCR, the repertoire was profiled, and TCRdb retains in-frame clones only, with some absent. Among 60,000 to 75,000 clones listed, about four fifths were seen once. Sequences were derived from peripheral blood, sampled 28 days after the second AZD1222 dose. These receptor sequences come from an adult who received the AZD1222 COVID-19 vaccine.

The V call is TRBV14, the J call TRBJ2-7; perhaps TRBD1 as D (6 bases). Germline V lookup: CDR1 SGHDN, CDR2 FVKESK. V was shortened by 1 base and J by 2 bases, with 6 bases between the two germline ends. The CDR3 loop spans 13 amino acids. The DNA of the CDR3 is TGTGCCAGCAGCCAAGGGACAGCCTACGAGCAGTACTTC. It codes for CASSQGTAYEQYF.

The chain combines TRBV12-3 or TRBV12-4 with TRBJ2-7; maybe TRBD1 (6 bases). Trimming left V 3 bases short and J 3 bases short, with 9 bases between. The CDR3 has 13 residues. The CDR3: CASSFTGFYEQYF. CDR3 DNA: TGTGCCAGCAGTTTCACAGGGTTCTACGAGCAGTACTTC.

CDR3 DNA: TGTGCCGTCGTTACAGGTTCCTACGAGCAGTACTTC. Encoded protein: CAVVTGSYEQYF. This rearrangement joins TRBV10-3 to TRBJ2-7; D might be TRBD1 (5 bases). This CDR3 spans 12 amino acids. V lost 11 bases and J 1 base, leaving 12 bases between the germline ends. The V gene's germline CDR1 is ENHRY and CDR2 SYGVKD.

This sequence joins TRBV6-6 and TRBJ1-6, with a possible D match to TRBD1 (6 bases). The CDR3 loop spans 16 amino acids. Trimming removed 4 bases at V and 2 bases at J, with 12 bases between. Per the germline V gene, CDR1 is MNHNY and CDR2 is SVGAGI (reference sequence). The CDR3 loop reads CASSSQGSTYNSPLHF. In DNA form, the CDR3 reads TGTGCCAGCAGTTCACAGGGAAGTACCTATAATTCACCCCTCCACTTT.

The chain recombines TRBV7-2 with TRBJ2-1, with 10 bases identical to TRBD2. The CDR3 runs to 15 residues. Losses at the gene ends were 2 bases for V and 2 bases for J; bases not matched to a gene: 0. The germline V gene has CDR1 SGHTA and CDR2 FQGNSA. CDR3 in amino acids: CASSLSGGAYNEQFF. DNA for the CDR3: TGTGCCAGCAGCTTAAGCGGGGGGGCCTACAATGAGCAGTTCTTC.

The rearrangement uses TRBV3-1 (or the pseudogene TRBV3-2) and TRBJ2-3; 10 bases are a match to TRBD2. V trimming: 0 bases; J trimming: 3 bases; junction bases outside the gene matches: 18. CDR1 LGHDT and CDR2 YNNKEL come from the germline V gene (reference sequence). There are 21 residues in the CDR3. CDR3 nucleotides: TGTGCCAGCAGCCAAGATCCTAAGGAAAGTAGCGGGGGGAGTCGGACAGATACGCAGTATTTT. Encoded protein: CASSQDPKESSGGSRTDTQYF.

This chain links TRBV27 with TRBJ1-2; TRBD1 is a possible D gene (5 bases). CDR1 is MNHEY and CDR2 is SMNVEV in the germline V gene (reference sequence). Trimming took 3 bases from V and 8 from J, leaving 13 bases between them. The CDR3 contains 13 residues. CDR3 coding DNA: TGTGCCAGCAGTTTCGACAGTTTTGGCGGCTACACCTTC. It specifies CASSFDSFGGYTF.

The table lists this clone with a count of one. The V and J genes are TRBV11-2 and TRBJ1-3; D gene ambiguous. Trimming left V 0 bases short and J 2 bases short, with 5 bases between. The length of the CDR3 is 14 residues. Per the germline V gene, CDR1 is SGHAT and CDR2 is FQNNGV. CDR3 amino acids: CASSLDPAGNTIYF. In DNA, the CDR3 is TGTGCCAGCAGCTTAGATCCAGCTGGAAACACCATATATTTT.

The chain combines TRBV4-2 with TRBJ2-6, with D unresolved. V shed 4 bases and J shed 3 bases, with 16 bases lying between them. Germline assignment: CDR1 LGHNA and CDR2 YNFKEQ. This CDR3 has 17 amino acids. In DNA, the CDR3 is TGTGCCAGCAGCCCCGTTCTTGTGGGAATTGGGGCCAACGTCCTGACTTTC. It codes for CASSPVLVGIGANVLTF.

J is TRBJ2-7 and V is TRBV24-1; 8 bases match TRBD1. After removal of 3 bases from V and 0 bases from J, the junction contained 3 bases not matched to a gene. Germline V gives CDR1 KGHDR, CDR2 SFDVKD. This CDR3 comprises 15 residues. Here the CDR3 reads CATSDTRGPSYEQYF. CDR3 in DNA: TGTGCCACCAGTGATACCAGGGGGCCCTCCTACGAGCAGTACTTC.

The chain employs TRBV5-4 and TRBJ1-1; D is possibly TRBD1 (5 bases). The CDR3 has 16 residues. V lost 2 bases, J lost 1 base, and 15 bases lay in between. CDR1 and CDR2 from the germline V gene are SGHNT and YYREEE (reference sequence). The CDR3 here is CASSFYIGTGNTEAFF. CDR3 sequence (DNA): TGTGCCAGCAGCTTTTATATCGGGACGGGGAACACTGAAGCTTTCTTT.

The CDR3 DNA is TGTGCCAGCAGCCTACAGGGTGAAGCTTTCTTT. Residues: CASSLQGEAFF. The chain carries TRBV9 and TRBJ1-1; D perhaps matches TRBD1 (6 bases). Germline V lookup: CDR1 SGDLS, CDR2 YYNGEE. The V and J ends lost 4 bases and 7 bases respectively, with 8 bases between them. This CDR3 is built from 11 residues.

The table lists this clone with a count of one. V gene TRBV18 combines with J gene TRBJ1-4; D not certain. Germline CDR1 is KGHSH and CDR2 is LQKENI. The CDR3 is 14 amino acids. V was clipped by 6 bases and J by 8 bases, with 16 bases between them. The CDR3 DNA is TGTGCCAGCTCCTCGGCCGATCACGGGGAAAAACTGTTTTTT. Translation gives CASSSADHGEKLFF.

This clone showed up just once. The CDR3 reads CAPGGRVAFF. The CDR3 region has the DNA TGTGCCCCCGGGGGACGCGTAGCTTTCTTT. The chain couples TRBV24-1 to TRBJ1-1; tentatively, D is TRBD1 (5 bases). V dropped 12 bases and J dropped 10 bases, with 14 bases sitting between them. The CDR3 covers 10 residues. Germline loops: CDR1 KGHDR, CDR2 SFDVKD.

Judged by abundance, this clone is medium-sized (0.01 to 0.1%). J is TRBJ2-7 and V is TRBV2; no reliable D call. The germline V gene encodes CDR1 SNHLY and CDR2 FYNNEI. Trimming left V 7 bases short and J 0 bases short, with 10 bases between. The CDR3 has 13 amino acids. The CDR3 nucleotides read TGTGCCAGCAATGGCGTCTACTCCTACGAGCAGTACTTC. Amino acid sequence: CASNGVYSYEQYF.

The chain employs TRBV7-2 and TRBJ1-1, with a tentative D call TRBD1 (5 bases). V lost 5 bases to trimming and J lost 7 bases, with 11 bases between them. CDR1 is SGHTA and CDR2 is FQGNSA in the germline V gene. The CDR3 is 12 amino acids. This CDR3 is CASSPRQYEAFF. DNA of the CDR3: TGTGCCAGCAGCCCGCGACAGTATGAAGCTTTCTTT.

The CDR3 DNA follows: TGTGCCAGCAGCCTGGGACCAATAGGCACCTTC. Translated: CASSLGPIGTF. This sequence joins TRBV7-9 and TRBJ1-2; TRBD1 is a possible D gene (5 bases). The CDR3 length is 11 residues. With 5 bases removed from V and 13 bases from J, the gap between germline ends came to 14 bases. Germline lookup yields CDR1 SEHNR and CDR2 FQNEAQ (reference sequence).

This clone showed up just a few times. This chain uses TRBV7-9 with TRBJ1-1, with D possibly TRBD1 on 5 matching bases. The CDR3 consists of 17 residues. V lost 4 bases, J lost 0 bases, and 18 bases lay in between. The V gene's germline CDR1 is SEHNR and CDR2 FQNEAQ (reference sequence). CDR3 protein: CASSYSPGRRLNTEAFF. CDR3 coding DNA: TGTGCCAGCAGCTACTCCCCGGGACGACGCTTGAACACTGAAGCTTTCTTT.

The rearrangement links TRBV6-5 to TRBJ1-2; D gene uncertain. Trimming took off 7 bases at V and 4 bases at J, with 16 bases between the two ends. Germline V gene data show CDR1 as MNHEY and CDR2 as SVGAGI. The CDR3 loop spans 14 amino acids. The CDR3 reads CASMSAAHTYGYTF. The CDR3 region has the DNA TGTGCCAGCATGTCCGCAGCCCATACCTATGGCTACACCTTC.

V gene TRBV4-1 combines with J gene TRBJ1-5; D uncertain. The CDR3 length is 13 residues. Germline loops: CDR1 MGHRA, CDR2 YSYEKL. V shed 0 bases and J shed 7 bases, with 7 bases lying between them. CDR3 amino acids: CASSQEVRQPQHF. Written as DNA, the CDR3 is TGCGCCAGCAGCCAAGAGGTGCGGCAGCCCCAGCATTTT.

This chain joins TRBV9 and TRBJ2-5; 8 nucleotides match TRBD2. CDR1 and CDR2 from the germline V gene are SGDLS and YYNGEE. The CDR3 has 19 amino acids. Trimming took 0 bases from V and 1 from J; bases not matched to a gene: 14. The CDR3 reads CASSVGVTGASGFQETQYF. The CDR3, as DNA: TGTGCCAGCAGCGTAGGGGTGACGGGGGCTAGCGGGTTCCAAGAGACCCAGTACTTC.

The V and J genes are TRBV9 and TRBJ1-5; D is ambiguous. This CDR3 spans 13 amino acids. V was cut by 0 bases and J by 6 bases, with 7 bases left in between. The V gene's germline CDR1 is SGDLS and CDR2 YYNGEE. CDR3 nucleotide sequence: TGTGCCAGCAGCGTAGCCCCTGGTCAGCCCCAGCATTTT. Translating it yields CASSVAPGQPQHF.

V gene TRBV7-8 combines with J gene TRBJ2-7, with 7 bases lining up with TRBD1. The CDR3 is 15 residues long. CDR1 and CDR2 (germline): SGHVS, FQNEAQ. Trimming cost V 6 bases and J 1 base; bases outside gene matches: 9. CDR3 region: CASSLRQGPSYEQYF. The CDR3 nucleotides read TGTGCCAGCAGTCTAAGACAGGGACCGTCCTACGAGCAGTACTTC.

The chain carries TRBV7-8 and TRBJ1-4; D unresolved. The CDR3 has 15 amino acids. The germline CDR1 and CDR2 sequences are SGHVS and FQNEAQ. V lost 6 bases and J 3 bases, leaving 14 bases between the germline ends. The CDR3 DNA is TGTGCCAGCAGGCTAGGCCGGGCAGCTAATGAAAAACTGTTTTTT. This translates into CASRLGRAANEKLFF.

This clone was recorded only once. The chain is built from TRBV4-2 and TRBJ1-5; D is unclear. This CDR3 is built from 15 residues. Germline lookup yields CDR1 LGHNA and CDR2 YNFKEQ. The ends were cut back, 1 base at V and 0 bases at J, with 7 bases in the middle. This chain's CDR3 is CASSQAQNSNQPQHF. The CDR3 DNA reads TGTGCCAGCAGCCAAGCTCAGAATAGCAATCAGCCCCAGCATTTT.

The V and J genes are TRBV5-1 and TRBJ2-7, with no clear D. CDR1 is SGHRS, CDR2 YFSETQ, per germline. V lost 0 bases and J 2 bases, leaving 9 bases between the germline ends. This CDR3 comprises 14 residues. CDR3 loop: CASSLGEGPYEQYF. In DNA, the CDR3 is TGCGCCAGCAGCTTGGGGGAAGGACCCTACGAGCAGTACTTC.

This chain connects TRBV21-1 to TRBJ2-7; the D call in the table, TRBD1, was not verified against the DNA. TRBV21-1 is an annotated pseudogene. The CDR3 covers 12 residues. The CDR3, as DNA: TGTGCCAGCAGAAGGGGGCAGTACGAGCAGTACTTC. Translation: CASRRGQYEQYF.

J is TRBJ2-5 and V is TRBV3-1 (or the pseudogene TRBV3-2); D is unresolved. V shed 5 bases and J shed 4 bases, with 8 bases lying between them. This CDR3 has 12 amino acids. Germline V gene sequence: CDR1 LGHDT, CDR2 YNNKEL (reference sequence). The CDR3 loop is CASSSYLETQYF. The CDR3 DNA follows: TGTGCCAGCAGCTCGTACTTAGAGACCCAGTACTTC.